This T cell receptor beta chain originates from a study of Tregs in tolerant kidney transplant recipients. Some clones are missing from TCRdb's copy, which holds only in-frame ones; the method was immunoSEQ multiplex PCR. The repertoire holds tens of thousands of clones, around 93% seen once, with approximately 0.33% in the top ten. This clone turned up a few times. Germline CDR1 reads MNHEY; CDR2 reads SVGAGI. V gave up 2 bases and J gave up 5 bases; unmatched junction bases: 4. The CDR3 length is 15 residues. This TCR came from a human donor who received a combined kidney and bone marrow transplant. The specimen comprised Tregs from blood, sampled before the transplant. The V gene is TRBV6-5, the J gene TRBJ1-5; TRBD1 matches at 9 bases. The CDR3 nucleotides read TGTGCCAGCAGTTACACAGGGGGCAGAGATCAGCCCCAGCATTTT. Its protein is CASSYTGGRDQPQHF.